The T cell receptor (beta chain) under discussion was sequenced for a study of chemoradiotherapy in HPV16-positive cancers. TCRdb's table, derived via immunoSEQ multiplex PCR, lists solely in-frame clones and lacks some. Of about 1,400 clones detected, about 80% appear once; the ten largest clones hold about 6.3%. Sequences were derived from tumor tissue, sampled from a patient who underwent chemoradiotherapy. Source of these receptors: a human donor with HPV-associated anogenital cancer.

The CDR3 sequence: CASSLGDSFNQPQHF. In DNA form, the CDR3 reads TGCGCCAGCAGCTTGGGGGACAGTTTCAATCAGCCCCAGCATTTT. The chain uses TRBV5-1 and TRBJ1-5; 7 bases are shared with TRBD1. The CDR3 consists of 15 residues. Germline V CDR1 and CDR2: SGHRS, YFSETQ. V lost 0 bases, J lost 3 bases, and 3 bases stayed unmatched. The full variable domain, in which reference TRBV5-1 and TRBJ1-5 provide the parts outside the CDR3, is KAGVTQTPRYLIKTRGQQVTLSCSPISGHRSVSWYQQTPGQGLQFLFEYFSETQRNKGNFPGRFSGRQFSNSRSEMNVSTLELGDSALYLCASSLGDSFNQPQHFGDGTRLSIL.